Listed below are T cell receptor beta chains from one sample, sequenced in a study of shared clonotypes between healthy human individuals. The repertoire was sequenced with immunoSEQ multiplex PCR; TCRdb's copy has only in-frame clones and lacks some. The table has 490,000 or so clones, approximately 79% seen once. Source material: PBMCs. The receptors shown here come from a woman aged 40-49 years in good health. Some clones in this sample may be carry-over from other donors' samples. Both conserved end residues are part of each CDR3. The D gene is left open where the match is weak. Not all rows give a size; the values are once, few, many and, for expanded clones, a class.

v_call	d_call	clone_size	j_call	cdr3_nt	cdr3_aa
TRBV5-5	TRBD2	-	TRBJ2-2	TGTGCCAGCAGCTTGGTCCTAGCGGGAGGGACAAGCACCGGGGAGCTGTTTTTT	CASSLVLAGGTSTGELFF
TRBV11-3	-	-	TRBJ1-5	TGTGCCAGCAGCTTAGACCGACAGAAACGGGGACAGCCCCAGCATTTT	CASSLDRQKRGQPQHF
TRBV7-2	-	-	TRBJ1-5	TGTGCCAGCAGCTTAGCGCAGGGTAGCAATCAGCCCCAGCATTTT	CASSLAQGSNQPQHF
TRBV4-3	-	-	TRBJ2-3	TGCGCCAGCAGCCAATCTATCGGGGCTAGCACAGATACGCAGTATTTT	CASSQSIGASTDTQYF
TRBV9	-	-	TRBJ2-2	TGTGCCAGCAGCCCCGCCGGGATGACGTGGGCCGGGGAGCTGTTTTTT	CASSPAGMTWAGELFF
TRBV25-1	-	-	TRBJ1-1	TGTGCCAGCAGCCCGACGGGGCCGATGAACACTGAAGCTTTCTTT	CASSPTGPMNTEAFF
TRBV11-2	-	-	TRBJ2-3	TGTGCCAGCAGCTTAGGAGGGCCGCGAGATACGCAGTATTTT	CASSLGGPRDTQYF
TRBV7-3	TRBD2	-	TRBJ2-1	TGTGCCAGCAGCCCGAGTCCTGGTTGGGGAGGGAAGTTCTTC	CASSPSPGWGGKFF
TRBV5-6	TRBD1	-	TRBJ1-1	TGTGCCAGCAGCCAAGACACAGGGGCTGGCACTGAAGCTTTCTTT	CASSQDTGAGTEAFF
TRBV15	TRBD1	few	TRBJ1-4	TGTGCCACCAGCAGAGCTAGGGGACAGGGCTTAAGTGAAAAACTGTTTTTT	CATSRARGQGLSEKLFF
TRBV15	-	-	TRBJ1-6	TGTGCCACCAGCAGAGATCCAGGGCGGGATTCACCCCTCCACTTT	CATSRDPGRDSPLHF
TRBV7-9	-	-	TRBJ2-1	TGTGCCAGCAGCCCACTAGGGAAGTCCTACAATGAGCAGTTCTTC	CASSPLGKSYNEQFF
TRBV7-9	-	once	TRBJ1-1	TGTGCCAGCAGCTTAGAGGGAGGCACTGAAGCTTTCTTT	CASSLEGGTEAFF
TRBV13	TRBD2	few	TRBJ2-5	TGTGCCAGCAGCTGGGGGACTAGCGGGATGGGGGAGACCCAGTACTTC	CASSWGTSGMGETQYF
TRBV2	-	-	TRBJ2-2	TGTGCCAGTACAGGGATCCTCGCCGGGGAGCTGTTTTTT	CASTGILAGELFF
TRBV9	-	many	TRBJ1-2	TGTGCCAGCAGCGTAGGAGGAGGGGTTGGCTACACCTTC	CASSVGGGVGYTF
TRBV7-2	-	many	TRBJ1-1	TGTGCCAGCAAAAGAACAGGAGCCACTGAAGCTTTCTTT	CASKRTGATEAFF
TRBV9	TRBD2	-	TRBJ2-7	TGTGCCAGCAGCGGTGGACTAGCGGGAACCTACGAGCAGTACTTC	CASSGGLAGTYEQYF
TRBV27	-	-	TRBJ1-1	TGTGCCAGGGGGGGTGGGAACACTGAAGCTTTCTTT	CARGGGNTEAFF
TRBV5-1	-	-	TRBJ2-7	TGCGCCAGCAGCGCCGGGACCGTATACGAGCAGTACTTC	CASSAGTVYEQYF
TRBV10-1	-	few	TRBJ2-1	TGCGCCAGCAGTGAGTGCAGGGGTTCGCATGAGCAGTTCTTC	CASSECRGSHEQFF
TRBV6-4	-	-	TRBJ2-7	TGTGCCAGCAGTTCGAAAGTTATAGCAGGCTACGAGCAGTACTTC	CASSSKVIAGYEQYF
TRBV6-5	-	-	TRBJ2-7	TGTGCCAGCAGTTCCCTCCGAAGGGTCTACGAGCAGTACTTC	CASSSLRRVYEQYF
TRBV2	-	-	TRBJ1-5	TGTGCCAGCAGTGAAGAAAGGGCGGCGCTGGGCAATCAGCCCCAGCATTTT	CASSEERAALGNQPQHF
TRBV29-1	-	-	TRBJ2-2	TGCAGCGTTGAAGGCAGGGTGGGCACCGGGGAGCTGTTTTTT	CSVEGRVGTGELFF
TRBV16	-	-	TRBJ1-2	TGTGCCAGCAGCCAATACCACTCAGGGGCCGCTAACTATGGCTACACCTTC	CASSQYHSGAANYGYTF
TRBV29-1	TRBD2	-	TRBJ2-3	TGCAGCGTTGAAGGGCTAGCGGGAGGTCCAGATACGCAGTATTTT	CSVEGLAGGPDTQYF
TRBV15	TRBD2	-	TRBJ2-5	TGTGCCACCAGCAGGGCCACTAGCGGCCAAGAGACCCAGTACTTC	CATSRATSGQETQYF
TRBV15	-	-	TRBJ2-7	TGTGCCACCAGTAGCGGACAGACCTACGAGCAGTACTTC	CATSSGQTYEQYF
TRBV6-4	TRBD2	-	TRBJ2-3	TGTGCCAGCAGTGTGGAACTAGCGGGTGGCACAGATACGCAGTATTTT	CASSVELAGGTDTQYF
TRBV6-6	-	-	TRBJ2-5	TGTGCCAGCAGTTACTCGAACCAGGGACGCGAGACCCAGTACTTC	CASSYSNQGRETQYF
TRBV7-2	TRBD2	-	TRBJ2-7	TGTGCCAGCAGCGTACCGGGACTAGCGGGCTACGAGCAGTACTTC	CASSVPGLAGYEQYF
TRBV28	TRBD1	once	TRBJ1-5	TGTGCCAGCAGTCGGCCAGGACAGGAGGCTCAGCCCCAGCATTTT	CASSRPGQEAQPQHF
TRBV7-9	-	-	TRBJ2-1	TGTGCCAGCAGCCCCCCAGGGCGGAACAATGAGCAGTTCTTC	CASSPPGRNNEQFF
TRBV6-1	-	-	TRBJ1-1	TGTGCCAGCAGCTACCGTGACAGTCAAGCTTTCTTT	CASSYRDSQAFF
TRBV2	TRBD1	-	TRBJ2-7	TGTGCCAGCAGTGCCGTAGGACAGGGGAAGCACGAGCAGTACTTC	CASSAVGQGKHEQYF
TRBV6-1	-	-	TRBJ2-3	TGTGCCATCCGAGGGGACGGTAGCACAGATACGCAGTATTTT	CAIRGDGSTDTQYF
TRBV2	-	-	TRBJ2-7	TGTGCCAGCAGTGTGGAACGGGAGAACTACGAGCAGTACTTC	CASSVERENYEQYF
TRBV4-3	TRBD2	-	TRBJ2-2	TGCGCCAGCAGCCCTGGGACTAGCGGAGAGAACACCGGGGAGCTGTTTTTT	CASSPGTSGENTGELFF
TRBV28	-	once	TRBJ1-4	TGTGCCAGCAGTTTATGGAGGGGTGGGGTGGATGAAAAACTGTTTTTT	CASSLWRGGVDEKLFF
TRBV5-6	-	-	TRBJ1-2	TGTGCCAGCAGCCTGCCGGGAGCTAACTATGGCTACACCTTC	CASSLPGANYGYTF
TRBV6-1	-	-	TRBJ1-1	TGTGCCAGCAGACAGGCCACTGTGAACACTGAAGCTTTCTTT	CASRQATVNTEAFF
TRBV28	-	-	TRBJ2-5	TGTGCCAGCAGTCTCGGGTCCAGGTCCATGGGGGCCCAGTACTTC	CASSLGSRSMGAQYF
TRBV7-3	TRBD2	-	TRBJ2-3	TGTGCCAGCAGCCGAGGGACTAGCGGAACCACAGATACGCAGTATTTT	CASSRGTSGTTDTQYF
TRBV7-9	TRBD2	-	TRBJ2-2	TGTGCCAGCAGCTCACAGACTAGCGGGAGGGCCTCCGGGGAGCTGTTTTTT	CASSSQTSGRASGELFF
TRBV6-1	-	-	TRBJ2-5	TGTGCCAGCAGTGAATTTAGGGCTCGGGAGACCCAGTACTTC	CASSEFRARETQYF
TRBV30	-	-	TRBJ2-5	TGTGCCTGGGGTGTAACCGGCAACCTTGGGACCCAGTACTTC	CAWGVTGNLGTQYF
TRBV11-2	TRBD1	once	TRBJ2-4	TGTGCCAGCAGGGACAGGGCGATACACATTCAGTACTTC	CASRDRAIHIQYF
TRBV19	TRBD2	-	TRBJ2-3	TGTGCCAGTAGGGGACTAGCGGGAGCAGATACGCAGTATTTT	CASRGLAGADTQYF
TRBV19	-	-	TRBJ1-5	TGTGCCAGTAGTGGTCACCGGGCCCGGAGAAGCAATCAGCCCCAGCATTTT	CASSGHRARRSNQPQHF